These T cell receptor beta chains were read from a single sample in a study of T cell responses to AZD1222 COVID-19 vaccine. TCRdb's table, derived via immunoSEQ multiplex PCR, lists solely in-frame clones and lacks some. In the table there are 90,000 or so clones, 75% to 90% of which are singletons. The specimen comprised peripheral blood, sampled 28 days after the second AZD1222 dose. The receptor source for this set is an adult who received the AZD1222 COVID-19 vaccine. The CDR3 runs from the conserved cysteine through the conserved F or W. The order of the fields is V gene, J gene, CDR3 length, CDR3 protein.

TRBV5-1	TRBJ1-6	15	CASSTRDGRNSPLHF
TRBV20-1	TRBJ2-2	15	CSASLSGEDTGELFF
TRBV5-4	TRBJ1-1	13	CASILNDRTEAFF
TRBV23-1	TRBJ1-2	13	CASRTTANYGYTF
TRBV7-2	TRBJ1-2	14	CASSSNSQAYGYTF
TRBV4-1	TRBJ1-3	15	CASSVDRYSGNTIYF
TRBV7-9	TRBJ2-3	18	CASSLRTSGGRSTDTQYF
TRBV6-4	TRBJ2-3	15	CASRPRGFGTDTQYF
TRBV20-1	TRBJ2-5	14	CSASTSGGQETQYF
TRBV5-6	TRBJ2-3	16	CASSSRAKRSTDTQYF
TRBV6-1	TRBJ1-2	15	CASSELDRGSYGYTF
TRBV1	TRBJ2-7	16	CTSDGGGFPLGYEQYF
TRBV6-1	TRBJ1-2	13	CASSDRELDGYTF
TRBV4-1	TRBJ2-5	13	CASSQVGEETQYF
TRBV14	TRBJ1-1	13	CASRAQGNTEAFF
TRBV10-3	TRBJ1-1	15	CAIRVTGDGYTEAFF
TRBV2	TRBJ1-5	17	CASSTRYDRASNQPQHF
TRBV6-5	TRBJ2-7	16	CASSYSGGFSSYEQYF
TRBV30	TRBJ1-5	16	CAWSILTYRGNQPQHF
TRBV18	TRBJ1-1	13	CASSPGANTEAFF
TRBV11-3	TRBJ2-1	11	CASSLDVEQFF
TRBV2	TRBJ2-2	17	CASSRDRILSNTGELFF
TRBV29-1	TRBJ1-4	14	CSVAGGNANEKLFF
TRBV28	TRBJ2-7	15	CASSSQLEHSYEQYF
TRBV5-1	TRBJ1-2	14	CASSSTGQGAGYTF
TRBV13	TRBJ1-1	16	CASSLFPGQLNTEAFF
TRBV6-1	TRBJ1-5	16	CASSESVPLGNQPQHF
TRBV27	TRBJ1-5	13	CASSLWQNQPQHF